This T cell receptor (beta chain) was identified in a study of cytomegalovirus exposure and HLA in healthy donors (dated by TCRdb to the late 2010s). Background for the entire study: According to an earlier analysis of 550 to 700 of the donors, about 179 million T cells yielded 117 million unique TCR beta sequences and approximately 300 Gb of sequence data. An early release that covered fewer than 800 HLA-typed donors contained around 300 gigabases of sequencing data and roughly 84 million unique TCR sequences. Of the approximately 370 genotyped donors, less than 85% were placed in the genetic ancestry cluster associated with self-reported Caucasian donors. The study was designed to test whether signatures of past pathogen exposure could be identified by cataloging public T cell receptors. The study used immunosequencing to profile the T cell repertoires of approximately 690 subjects and linked those repertoires to cytomegalovirus serostatus. A separate validation cohort of roughly 130 different subjects was used in addition to the approximately 700-subject first cohort. High-throughput TCR immunosequencing, statistical association of individual TCRs with disease status, and machine learning were combined to predict cytomegalovirus infection status. To study patterns of TCR occurrence, a later analysis re-analyzed previously published TCR beta repertoires from 700 or so donors and added high-resolution HLA genotyping. In the later analysis, no new phenotypic data were used to find candidate immune exposures; instead, reliance was placed on TCR beta sequences and their occurrence across donors. In an earlier analysis of 587 of the donors, high-throughput TCR beta sequencing was used to judge whether each TCR beta V gene segment behaved as functional or pseudogenic. Donor age, sex, ethnicity and CMV serostatus were collected together with the repertoire data. In a later genetic analysis, genome-wide SNP genotypes for about three fifths of the roughly 670 donors were used, and that subset was treated as a discovery cohort. Every repertoire in the discovery cohort had been generated on one and the same sequencing platform. HLA typing covered class I and class II loci at four-digit resolution. Typing coverage varied by locus: roughly 629-630 donors for A, B, C, DRB1 and DQB1; approximately 500 for DQA1; 606 for DPA1; under 490 for DPB1. Roughly 5 DR-DQ haplotypes were handled as single units for association and clustering because linkage in the cohort was strong. On average, roughly 240,000 unique TCR beta nucleotide sequences were sequenced per donor among about 400 genotyped donors of the cohort, with roughly 20% of those sequences being non-productive. Broad study findings and their caveats: Compared with equally common non-associated chains, HLA-associated TCR beta chains in a later analysis were more clonally expanded and had lower generation probabilities. A total of fewer than 200 TCR beta chains were listed by the study as associated with cytomegalovirus. Correlated functional status among segregating V segments might be attributable to linkage disequilibrium, but an unknown experimental factor could not be ruled out. In both the original and validation cohorts, the classifier was reported to diagnose cytomegalovirus status with high specificity and sensitivity. Strong co-occurrence of HLA alleles, especially DR and DQ, made assigning TCR associations to individual alleles difficult. According to the authors, the approach could potentially be generalized to other disease states and immunological phenotypes. The earlier analysis of almost 600 of the donors excluded some 15 rarely observed V segments, including chromosome 9 orphons, because counts were too low. HLA typing was unavailable for some donors at each locus, so association tests used only the typed subset. Several of the top co-occurrence clusters appeared to be linked to parvovirus B19, influenza, CMV and Epstein-Barr virus, according to a later analysis. A cluster of highly shared sequence variants was judged likely to represent a technical artifact of the sequencing pipeline. The 87-base-pair reads could not distinguish some IMGT-functional V segments, including TRBV6-2 and TRBV6-3, so those segments were excluded. Most CMV-associated TCR beta chains appeared to be HLA-restricted in a later analysis, and the HLA associations seemed to be driven largely by CMV exposure. A further reported finding was that TCR beta sequences accurately predicted the HLA-A and HLA-B alleles for most subjects in the first cohort. A few of the identified cytomegalovirus-associated TCR beta chains were confirmed in vitro to be specific for cytomegalovirus antigens. At a false discovery rate of 0.05, a later analysis linked 15,000 to 20,000 TCR beta sequences to specific HLA alleles. The only immune exposure information available for the cohort was CMV serostatus. Only TCR beta chains were sequenced in this cohort, and the absence of alpha or paired-chain data limited detectable features. While some public TCRs were present in many individuals, most TCR sequences turned up only very rarely across donors. A later genetic analysis reported fewer N-insertions in productive TCRs among donors in an Asian-associated ancestry cluster than the roughly 650-donor mean. An association between a missense DCLRE1C variant and V-gene and J-gene trimming of TCR beta chains was found in a later genetic analysis and replicated in an independent cohort. A later analysis found that TCR association rates varied across HLA loci, with DRB1 alleles showing the most associated TCRs and HLA-C alleles the fewest. Sequencing depth was assumed to be roughly uniform across donors in the presence/absence analyses, though that assumption may not hold. In an earlier analysis of a few hundred of the donors, most TCR beta V segments were observed in productive rearrangements about 87% or about 30% of the time, broadly matching IMGT annotations.

The cohort was made up of approximately 670 healthy bone marrow donors. Cohort members were all nominally healthy when sampled, although unrecorded immune exposures were likely present. CMV serostatus was recorded as positive for around 300 and negative for about 55% of the roughly 700 cohort members, whereas no CMV serostatus was recorded for the donor in question. Every donor gave a peripheral blood sample, and the peripheral blood mononuclear cells from that sample were used for TCR beta sequencing. The Qiagen DNeasy Blood Extraction Kit was used to extract genomic DNA from the blood cell samples. Library preparation employed the immunoSEQ multiplex PCR assay. For the multiplex PCR, a mixture combining 60 forward primers for TCR Vbeta segments and 13 reverse primers for TCR Jbeta segments was used. The CDR3 region of rearranged TCR beta genes was amplified from genomic DNA by a multiplex PCR assay. On the Illumina HiSeq System, the amplified TCR beta libraries were sequenced as 87-base-pair reads. On the study's bioinformatics: A later analysis tallied 75 million to 95 million unique TCR beta chains across the 600 to 700 repertoires, and around 10 million of those chains were shared by two or more donors. To remove PCR and sequencing errors, raw reads were error-corrected and collapsed into unique sequences using a nearest-neighbor algorithm that merged closely related sequences. To assign V, D and J gene segments, CDR3 sequences were aligned to IMGT reference sequences. For a sequence to be retained, a match of at least six nucleotides to both a V gene segment and a J gene segment was required. A rearrangement counted as productive if the CDR3 had no stop codons and remained in frame with V and J, and every other rearrangement counted as non-productive. Following IMGT convention, CDR3 was defined as the stretch from the second conserved V-encoded cysteine up to the conserved J-encoded phenylalanine. The earlier analysis of roughly 590 of the donors excluded any sequence lacking an unambiguous match to a single V gene segment. An earlier analysis of 500 to 600 of the donors classified V segments as functional when productive rearrangements were above 56.7% and as segregating when the standard deviation between donors was above 5%. A statistical classification framework was built for diagnosing cytomegalovirus status from the catalog of TCR beta chain sequences. In a later analysis, V and J genes were assigned by comparing TCR nucleotide sequences against IMGT/GENE-DB human TR gene sequences. A later analysis assigned CDR3 sequences and most-parsimonious VDJ recombination scenarios with the TCRdist pipeline. In a later analysis, each TCR beta chain was defined by its CDR3 amino acid sequence together with its V-gene family, and reads lacking a unique V-gene family were excluded. To address suspected cross-contamination and a sequencing artifact, a later analysis removed 592 highly shared, low-generation-probability nucleotide sequences. A later analysis calculated a clonal expansion index for each public chain from normalized within-repertoire ranks of inferred template counts. Generation probabilities in a later analysis came from a VDJ recombination model fitted to out-of-frame rearrangements, and those results were checked against IGoR. A later analysis scored TCR-TCR, TCR-HLA and TCR-CMV co-occurrence with hypergeometric tests, applying a repertoire-size bias correction to TCR pairs. To estimate false discovery rates, a later analysis permuted the HLA or CMV assignments 20 times. In a later analysis, co-occurring TCRs were grouped with DBSCAN, and TCRdist sequence similarity was added when clustering was performed within HLA-allele-positive subsets. Repertoires with fewer than 30,000 or more than 120,000 public chains were left out of co-occurrence clustering, as were a handful of repertoires with anomalous nucleotide sharing. TCRdb stores this immuneACCESS table with in-frame sequences only. Part of the clones is absent; in the studies checked, under half of the shortfall reflects unresolved V genes, and no reason is known for the rest. V, J and clone size are those of that table, while D and trimming were read from the DNA. The sample contains 150,000 to 200,000 clones, just over 70% of them found a single time. The ten largest clones add up to about 2.5% of the sample.

CDR3 length: 16 amino acids, cysteine to phenylalanine. CDR3 DNA only is kept here, 48 bases in frame from base 1. The junction carries 14 bases between V and J, which are trimmed by 2 bases and 5 bases respectively. As encoded in the germline V gene, CDR1 is SGHRS while CDR2 is YFSETQ. This clone was counted once. The antigen this receptor binds is unknown. The input lacks base qualities; no much larger clone sits a single base away. This receptor was identified in a human donor in good health. The sample taken for sequencing was PBMCs. This sequence uses TRBV5-1 and TRBJ1-6; TRBD1 is a possible D gene, resting on 6 matching bases. The DNA is as follows: TGCGCCAGCAGCTTCGGTGTGAACAGGGATAATTCACCCCTCCACTTT. This yields the protein CASSFGVNRDNSPLHF.